This T cell receptor beta chain was sequenced in a study of CD8 T cells in Susac syndrome. The CDR3 runs 13 residues. Per germline, CDR1 SGHDT and CDR2 YYEEEE. Random hexamers were used to reverse transcribe an amount of about 0.45 to 1 ug RNA. TCRdb re-called the immunoSEQ multiplex PCR reads with MiXCR, one entry per CDR3 protein. The data show some 260,000 distinct CDR3 sequences, with roughly 85% seen just once and 0.11% held by the top ten. With regard to this clonotype: A junction boundary mismatches the germline segment, possibly from a read error.

The chain links TRBV5-6 to TRBJ2-1; TRBD1 matches at 7 bases. The source is a human donor with multiple sclerosis. The specimen was CD8+ T cells from PBMCs. CDR3 sequence reads: CASSLGTGPGGGF. CDR3 nucleotide sequence: TGTGCCAGCAGCTTGGGGACAGGCCCAGGGGGTGGCTTC. Full variable domain (rest looked up from reference TRBV5-6 and TRBJ2-1): DAGVTQSPTHLIKTRGQQVTLRCSPKSGHDTVSWYQQALGQGPQFIFQYYEEEERQRGNFPDRFSGHQFPNYSSELNVNALLLGDSALYLCASSLGTGPGGGFGPGTRLTVL.